The sequence of this T cell receptor beta chain was determined in a study of shared clonotypes between healthy human individuals. CDR1 is SGHTA, CDR2 FQGTGA, per germline. V lost 5 bases and J lost 3; bases outside the gene matches: 4. The CDR3 is 14 amino acids. As for this clone: Its antigen is as yet unknown.

Some clones are missing from TCRdb's copy, which holds only in-frame ones; the method was immunoSEQ multiplex PCR. The repertoire consists of 2 million to 2.5 million clones, with less than 95% occurring once and the leading ten covering about 0.36%. Study observations and caveats: The study sampled only blood, and tissue repertoires likely differ.

The TCR was taken from a young man in good health. Some clones in this sample may be carry-over from other donors' samples. The sample consisted of naive CD4+ T cells from PBMCs. Subset noted: CD45RA+ positively selected. V and J are TRBV7-3 and TRBJ1-1; 9 bases match TRBD1. The CDR3 region is CASSDRGLDTEAFF. DNA of the CDR3: TGTGCCAGCAGCGACAGGGGGTTGGACACTGAAGCTTTCTTT.